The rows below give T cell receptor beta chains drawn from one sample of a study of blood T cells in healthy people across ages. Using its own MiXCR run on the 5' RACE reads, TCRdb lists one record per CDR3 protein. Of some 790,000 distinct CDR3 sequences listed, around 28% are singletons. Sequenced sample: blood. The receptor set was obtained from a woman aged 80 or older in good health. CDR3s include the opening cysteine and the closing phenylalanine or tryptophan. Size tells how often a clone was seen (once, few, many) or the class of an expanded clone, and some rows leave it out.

cdr3_aa: CASSYGWGKIRLNEQFF; clone_size: many; cdr3_length: 17; v_call: TRBV6-2/TRBV6-3; j_call: TRBJ2-1
cdr3_aa: CASSPGTLGNSPLHF; clone_size: many; cdr3_length: 15; v_call: TRBV12-3/TRBV12-4; j_call: TRBJ1-6
cdr3_aa: CSVEVAADLTYEQYF; clone_size: .; cdr3_length: 15; v_call: TRBV29-1; j_call: TRBJ2-7
cdr3_aa: CASSQDWGRGELFF; clone_size: .; cdr3_length: 14; v_call: TRBV14; j_call: TRBJ2-2
cdr3_aa: CASSYEVGETQYF; clone_size: .; cdr3_length: 13; v_call: TRBV6-2/TRBV6-3; j_call: TRBJ2-5
cdr3_aa: CSASRLNEQFF; clone_size: many; cdr3_length: 11; v_call: TRBV20-1; j_call: TRBJ2-1
cdr3_aa: CATSRAAGTQYF; clone_size: .; cdr3_length: 12; v_call: TRBV15; j_call: TRBJ2-3
cdr3_aa: CAWSSARGTGGTQYF; clone_size: many; cdr3_length: 15; v_call: TRBV30; j_call: TRBJ2-3
cdr3_aa: CASSIPGQADYGYTF; clone_size: many; cdr3_length: 15; v_call: TRBV28; j_call: TRBJ1-2
cdr3_aa: CASSLGNAGAGGGEQYF; clone_size: many; cdr3_length: 17; v_call: TRBV7-2; j_call: TRBJ2-7
cdr3_aa: CASSLISWFGGTEAFF; clone_size: few; cdr3_length: 16; v_call: TRBV11-2; j_call: TRBJ1-1
cdr3_aa: CASSPGGFSYNKQFF; clone_size: .; cdr3_length: 15; v_call: TRBV7-7; j_call: TRBJ2-1
cdr3_aa: CASRRQGRGTEAFF; clone_size: few; cdr3_length: 14; v_call: TRBV6-1; j_call: TRBJ1-1
cdr3_aa: CASSSTSGGAGNEQFF; clone_size: many; cdr3_length: 16; v_call: TRBV7-2; j_call: TRBJ2-1
cdr3_aa: CASSYSPLAGSYGELFF; clone_size: .; cdr3_length: 17; v_call: TRBV6-5; j_call: TRBJ2-2
cdr3_aa: CASSLTGGLAYEQYF; clone_size: many; cdr3_length: 15; v_call: TRBV7-2; j_call: TRBJ2-7
cdr3_aa: CAWSVTGAEEQYF; clone_size: many; cdr3_length: 13; v_call: TRBV30; j_call: TRBJ2-7
cdr3_aa: CASKPGPLADTQYF; clone_size: many; cdr3_length: 14; v_call: TRBV9; j_call: TRBJ2-3
cdr3_aa: CASSPVGGLFGETQYF; clone_size: many; cdr3_length: 16; v_call: TRBV6-2/TRBV6-3; j_call: TRBJ2-5
cdr3_aa: CASSRRQGRETQYF; clone_size: many; cdr3_length: 14; v_call: TRBV14; j_call: TRBJ2-5
cdr3_aa: CASSPGRGPSNQPQHF; clone_size: few; cdr3_length: 16; v_call: TRBV7-8; j_call: TRBJ1-5
cdr3_aa: CTSRRLSVDVQYF; clone_size: .; cdr3_length: 13; v_call: TRBV12-3/TRBV12-4; j_call: TRBJ2-3
cdr3_aa: CASSEGDRVGATQYF; clone_size: few; cdr3_length: 15; v_call: TRBV2; j_call: TRBJ2-3
cdr3_aa: CASSSRGARTEAFF; clone_size: few; cdr3_length: 14; v_call: TRBV7-2; j_call: TRBJ1-1
cdr3_aa: CAFGTSEQFF; clone_size: few; cdr3_length: 10; v_call: TRBV5-4; j_call: TRBJ2-1
cdr3_aa: CASSLRLQETQYF; clone_size: many; cdr3_length: 13; v_call: TRBV5-1; j_call: TRBJ2-5
cdr3_aa: CASSQDLGSSSPLHF; clone_size: many; cdr3_length: 15; v_call: TRBV4-2; j_call: TRBJ1-6
cdr3_aa: CASSSYLRRGGGVTQYF; clone_size: many; cdr3_length: 17; v_call: TRBV12-3/TRBV12-4; j_call: TRBJ2-5
cdr3_aa: CASSLAAGSVTGELFF; clone_size: .; cdr3_length: 16; v_call: TRBV7-9; j_call: TRBJ2-2